What follows are 8 T cell receptor beta chains derived from one specimen sequenced in a study of radiation and T cells in renal cell carcinoma. Data came from immunoSEQ multiplex PCR; TCRdb stores just in-frame clones and leaves some out. The table records about 64,000 clones, 60% to 85% of them present only once. Specified time point: blood 4 weeks post-SBRT, at nephrectomy. Treatment: 15 Gy SBRT to primary tumor, nephrectomy 4 weeks later. Sequences were derived from blood, sampled from a patient whose treatment included radiotherapy and nephrectomy. The source is a man aged 55 to 70 with renal cell carcinoma.

The CDR3 sequence is CASSEVAGLTTFF. The CDR3 bases are TGCGCCAGCAGTGAAGTGGCAGGTTTAACTACTTTCTTT. The chain recombines TRBV10-1 with TRBJ1-1; no clear D. V lost 3 bases to trimming and J lost 12 bases, with 17 bases between them. Germline CDR1 and CDR2: WNHNN and SYGVQD (reference sequence). This CDR3 comprises 13 residues.

This clone was seen at least ten times. The rearrangement uses TRBV5-1 and TRBJ2-7, with D perhaps matching TRBD1 (6 bases). The CDR3 has 15 residues. Germline lookup yields CDR1 SGHRS and CDR2 YFSETQ. The V end was cut by 0 bases, the J end by 0 bases, with 10 bases between. CDR3 DNA: TGCGCCAGCAGCTTGGGGCAGGGGTTCTCCTACGAGCAGTACTTC. Translation gives CASSLGQGFSYEQYF. The entire variable domain, with the rest obtained from reference TRBV5-1 and TRBJ2-7, is as follows: KAGVTQTPRYLIKTRGQQVTLSCSPISGHRSVSWYQQTPGQGLQFLFEYFSETQRNKGNFPGRFSGRQFSNSRSEMNVSTLELGDSALYLCASSLGQGFSYEQYFGPGTRLTVT.

The J gene is TRBJ1-2, the V gene TRBV29-1, with unresolved D. Trimming took 0 bases from V and 3 from J, leaving 8 bases between them. Germline assignment: CDR1 SQVTM and CDR2 ANQGSEA. This CDR3 region has 13 residues. DNA of the CDR3: TGCAGCGTTGAAGACGTTTCGGACTATGGCTACACCTTC. Encoded protein: CSVEDVSDYGYTF.

This chain uses TRBV1 with TRBJ1-3; no DNA check was done on the table's D call, TRBD1. TRBV1 is tagged as a pseudogene. The CDR3 covers 15 residues. The CDR3 DNA sequence: TGCACCAGCAGCCACCACGACAGGGTTGGAAACACCATATATTTT. It is translated as CTSSHHDRVGNTIYF.

The chain recombines TRBV30 with TRBJ1-5; unclear D gene. Germline V gene sequence: CDR1 GTSNPN, CDR2 SVGIG (reference sequence). The V end was cut by 1 base, the J end by 2 bases, with 9 bases between. This CDR3 region has 14 residues. CDR3 nucleotide sequence: TGTGCCTGGAGTGCAGATATTGGCAATCAGCCCCAGCATTTT. Translation: CAWSADIGNQPQHF.

This sequence joins TRBV29-1 and TRBJ2-7; 7 bases align to TRBD2. The CDR3 is made up of 18 amino acids. The germline CDR1 and CDR2 sequences are SQVTM and ANQGSEA. Trimming at V came to 2 bases and at J to 1 base, leaving 17 bases not matched to a gene. The CDR3 DNA reads as TGCAGCGTTGAAACCCCCCTAGCGGAAGACCATTTTTCCTACGAGCAGTACTTC. Residues: CSVETPLAEDHFSYEQYF.

This sequence joins TRBV28 and TRBJ2-7, with D possibly TRBD2 on 5 matching bases. From germline, CDR1 is MDHEN and CDR2 SYDVKM. CDR3 length equals 14 residues. V lost 6 bases, J lost 10 bases, and 22 bases lay in between. The CDR3 DNA sequence: TGTGCCAGCAGCCCCTATGGACGGGAAAGTCCACAGTACGTC. This codes for CASSPYGRESPQYV.

In this sample, this clone turned up once. Compared with germline, one end of the junction differs, possibly owing to a read error. The V gene is TRBV7-3, the J gene TRBJ1-1; the D is unclear. From germline, CDR1 is SGHTA and CDR2 FQGTGA. The CDR3 has 15 residues. DNA of the CDR3: TGTGCCGGCAGCTTAATCGGGAGCGCAAACACTGAAGCTTTCTTT. Protein: CAGSLIGSANTEAFF.